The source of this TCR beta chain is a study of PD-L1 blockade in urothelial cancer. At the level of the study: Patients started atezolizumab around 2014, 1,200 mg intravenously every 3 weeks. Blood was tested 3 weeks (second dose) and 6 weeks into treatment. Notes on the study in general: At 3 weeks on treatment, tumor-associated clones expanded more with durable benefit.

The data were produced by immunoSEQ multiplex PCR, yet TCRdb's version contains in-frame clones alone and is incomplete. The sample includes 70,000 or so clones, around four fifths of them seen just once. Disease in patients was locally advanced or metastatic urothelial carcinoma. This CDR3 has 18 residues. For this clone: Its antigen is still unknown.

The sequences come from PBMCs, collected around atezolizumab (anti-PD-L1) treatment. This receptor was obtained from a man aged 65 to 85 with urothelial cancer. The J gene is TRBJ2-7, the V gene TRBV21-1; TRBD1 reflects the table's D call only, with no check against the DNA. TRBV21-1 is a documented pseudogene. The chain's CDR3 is CASSKVVSPGGDFYEQYF. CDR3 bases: TGTGCCAGCAGCAAAGTTGTGTCCCCAGGGGGCGACTTCTACGAGCAGTACTTC.